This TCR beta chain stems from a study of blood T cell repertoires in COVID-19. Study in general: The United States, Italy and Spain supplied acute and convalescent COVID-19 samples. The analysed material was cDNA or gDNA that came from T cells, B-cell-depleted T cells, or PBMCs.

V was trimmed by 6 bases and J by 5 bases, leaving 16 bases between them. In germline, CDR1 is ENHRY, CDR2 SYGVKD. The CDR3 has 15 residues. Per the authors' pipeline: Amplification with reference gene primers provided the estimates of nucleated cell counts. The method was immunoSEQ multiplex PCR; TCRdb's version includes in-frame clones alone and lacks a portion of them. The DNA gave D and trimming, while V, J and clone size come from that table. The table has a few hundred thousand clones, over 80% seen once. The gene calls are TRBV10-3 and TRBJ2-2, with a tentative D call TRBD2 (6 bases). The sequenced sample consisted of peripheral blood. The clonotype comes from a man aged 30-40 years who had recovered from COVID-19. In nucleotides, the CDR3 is TGTGCCATCAGGGGGGGTCAGACGTCTACCGGGGAGCTGTTTTTT. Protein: CAIRGGQTSTGELFF.